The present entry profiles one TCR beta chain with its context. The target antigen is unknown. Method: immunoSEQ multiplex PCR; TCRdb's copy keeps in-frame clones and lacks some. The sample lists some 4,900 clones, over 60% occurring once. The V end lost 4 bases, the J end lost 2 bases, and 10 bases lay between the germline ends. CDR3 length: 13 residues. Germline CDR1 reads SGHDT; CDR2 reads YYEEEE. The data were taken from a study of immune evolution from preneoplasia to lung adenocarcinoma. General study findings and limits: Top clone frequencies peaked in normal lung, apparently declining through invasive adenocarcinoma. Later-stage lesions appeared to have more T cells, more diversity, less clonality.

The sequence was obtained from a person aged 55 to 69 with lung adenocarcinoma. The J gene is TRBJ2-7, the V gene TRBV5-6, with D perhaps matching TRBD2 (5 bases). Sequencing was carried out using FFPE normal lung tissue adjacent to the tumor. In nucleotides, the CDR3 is TGTGCCAGCAGCCGGACTGCCGCCTACGAGCAGTACTTC. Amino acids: CASSRTAAYEQYF.